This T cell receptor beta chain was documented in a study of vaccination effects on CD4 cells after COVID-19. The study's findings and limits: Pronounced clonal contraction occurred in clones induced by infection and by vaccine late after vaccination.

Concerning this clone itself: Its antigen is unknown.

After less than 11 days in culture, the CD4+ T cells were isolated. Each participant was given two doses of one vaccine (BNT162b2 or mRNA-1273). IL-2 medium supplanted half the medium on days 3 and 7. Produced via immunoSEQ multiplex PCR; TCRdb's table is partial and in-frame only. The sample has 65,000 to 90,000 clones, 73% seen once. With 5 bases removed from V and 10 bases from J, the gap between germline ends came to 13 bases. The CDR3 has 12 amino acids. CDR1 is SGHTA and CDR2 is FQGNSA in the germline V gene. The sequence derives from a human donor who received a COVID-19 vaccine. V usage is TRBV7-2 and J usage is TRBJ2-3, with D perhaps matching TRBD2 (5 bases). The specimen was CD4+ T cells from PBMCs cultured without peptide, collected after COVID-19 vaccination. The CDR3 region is CASSSTGNPQYF. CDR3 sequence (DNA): TGTGCCAGCAGCAGCACCGGGAACCCGCAGTATTTT.